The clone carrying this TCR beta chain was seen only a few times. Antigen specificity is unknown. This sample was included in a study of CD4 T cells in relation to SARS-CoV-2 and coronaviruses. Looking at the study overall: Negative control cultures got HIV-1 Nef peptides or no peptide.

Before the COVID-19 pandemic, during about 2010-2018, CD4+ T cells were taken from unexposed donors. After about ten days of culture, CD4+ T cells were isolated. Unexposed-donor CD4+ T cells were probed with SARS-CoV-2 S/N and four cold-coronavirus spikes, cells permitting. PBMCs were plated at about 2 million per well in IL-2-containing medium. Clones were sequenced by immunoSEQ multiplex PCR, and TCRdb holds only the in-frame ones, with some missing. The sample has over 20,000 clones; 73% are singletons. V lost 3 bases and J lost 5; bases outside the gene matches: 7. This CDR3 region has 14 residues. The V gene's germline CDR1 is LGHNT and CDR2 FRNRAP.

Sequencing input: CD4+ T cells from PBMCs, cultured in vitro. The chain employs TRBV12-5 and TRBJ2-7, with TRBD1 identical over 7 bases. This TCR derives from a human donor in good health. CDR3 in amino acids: CASGLGLTGDEQYF. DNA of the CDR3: TGTGCTAGTGGTTTAGGCCTAACAGGGGACGAGCAGTACTTC. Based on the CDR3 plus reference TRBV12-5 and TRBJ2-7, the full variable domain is DARVTQTPRHKVTEMGQEVTMRCQPILGHNTVFWYRQTMMQGLELLAYFRNRAPLDDSGMPKDRFSAEMPDATLATLKIQPSEPRDSAVYFCASGLGLTGDEQYFGPGTRLTVT.